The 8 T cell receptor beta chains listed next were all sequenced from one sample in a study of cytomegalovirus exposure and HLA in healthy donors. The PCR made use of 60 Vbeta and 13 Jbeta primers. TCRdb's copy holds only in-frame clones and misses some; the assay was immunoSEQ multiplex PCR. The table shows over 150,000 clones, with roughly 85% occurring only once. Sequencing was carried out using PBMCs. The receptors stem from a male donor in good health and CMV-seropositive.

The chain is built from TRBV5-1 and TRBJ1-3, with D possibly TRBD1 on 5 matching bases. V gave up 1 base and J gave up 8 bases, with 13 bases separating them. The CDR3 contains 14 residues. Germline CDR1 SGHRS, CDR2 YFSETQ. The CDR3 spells CASSLPDKGDTIYF. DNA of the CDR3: TGCGCCAGCAGCTTGCCGGACAAAGGTGACACCATATATTTT.

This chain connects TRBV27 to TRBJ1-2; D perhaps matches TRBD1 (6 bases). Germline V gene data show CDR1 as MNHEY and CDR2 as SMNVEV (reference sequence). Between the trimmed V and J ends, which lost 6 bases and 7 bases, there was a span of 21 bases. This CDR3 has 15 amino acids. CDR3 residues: CASSPPGGTYSGYTF. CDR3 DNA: TGTGCCAGCAGCCCACCGGGGGGGACATATTCTGGCTACACCTTC.

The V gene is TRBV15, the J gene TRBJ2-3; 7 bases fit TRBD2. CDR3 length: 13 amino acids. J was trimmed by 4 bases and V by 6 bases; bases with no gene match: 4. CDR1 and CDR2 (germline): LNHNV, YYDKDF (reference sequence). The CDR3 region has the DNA TGTGCCACCAGGCGGGAGCCCCCAGATACGCAGTATTTT. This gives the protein CATRREPPDTQYF.

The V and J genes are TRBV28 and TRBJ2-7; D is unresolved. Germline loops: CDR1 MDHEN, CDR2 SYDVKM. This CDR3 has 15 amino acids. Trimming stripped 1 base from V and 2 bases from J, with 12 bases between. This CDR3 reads CASSLSDLLTYEQYF. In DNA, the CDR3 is TGTGCCAGCAGTTTATCCGACTTACTTACCTACGAGCAGTACTTC.

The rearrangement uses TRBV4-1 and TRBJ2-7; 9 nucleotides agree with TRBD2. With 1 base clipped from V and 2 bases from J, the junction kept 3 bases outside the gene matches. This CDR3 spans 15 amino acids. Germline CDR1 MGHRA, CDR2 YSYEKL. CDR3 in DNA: TGCGCCAGCAGCCAAGTAGCTAGCGGGACCTACGAGCAGTACTTC. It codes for CASSQVASGTYEQYF.

The CDR3 loop is CASRPGQGSDEQFF. For the CDR3, the DNA is TGTGCCAGCAGGCCGGGACAGGGTTCCGATGAGCAGTTCTTC. The chain combines TRBV28 with TRBJ2-1; 9 bases match TRBD1. The V and J ends lost 6 bases and 8 bases, in that order; junction bases with no gene match: 8. The germline CDR1 and CDR2 sequences are MDHEN and SYDVKM. CDR3 length: 14 amino acids. The whole variable domain, remainder taken from reference TRBV28 and TRBJ2-1, is DVKVTQSSRYLVKRTGEKVFLECVQDMDHENMFWYRQDPGLGLRLIYFSYDVKMKEKGDIPEGYSVSREKKERFSLILESASTNQTSMYLCASRPGQGSDEQFFGPGTRLTVL.

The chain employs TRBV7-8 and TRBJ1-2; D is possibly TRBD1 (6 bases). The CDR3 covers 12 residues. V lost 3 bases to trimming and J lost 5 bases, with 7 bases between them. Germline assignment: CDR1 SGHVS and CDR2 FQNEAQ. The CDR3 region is CASSFRGYGYTF. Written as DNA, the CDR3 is TGTGCCAGCAGCTTCAGGGGTTATGGCTACACCTTC.

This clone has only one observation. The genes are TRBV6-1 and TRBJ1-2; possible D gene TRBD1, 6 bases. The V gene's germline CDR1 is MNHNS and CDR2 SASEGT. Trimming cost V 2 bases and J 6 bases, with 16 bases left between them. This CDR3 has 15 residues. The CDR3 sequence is CASSESSDRMDGYTF. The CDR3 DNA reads TGTGCCAGCAGTGAATCCTCGGACAGAATGGATGGCTACACCTTC.